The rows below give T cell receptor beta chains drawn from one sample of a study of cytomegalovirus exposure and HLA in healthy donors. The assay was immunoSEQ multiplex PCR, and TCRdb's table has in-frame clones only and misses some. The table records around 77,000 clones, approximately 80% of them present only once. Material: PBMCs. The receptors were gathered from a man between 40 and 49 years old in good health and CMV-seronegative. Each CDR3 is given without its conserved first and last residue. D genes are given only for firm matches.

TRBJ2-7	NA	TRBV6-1	ASRAPGSYEQY
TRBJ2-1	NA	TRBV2	ASIIYNEQF
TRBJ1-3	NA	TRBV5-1	ASSLGEGSRNTIY
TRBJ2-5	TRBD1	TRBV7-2	ASSLVGQEQETQY
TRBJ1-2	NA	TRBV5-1	ASSLEGGTGRTGYT
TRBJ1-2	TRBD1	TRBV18	ASSPGTGSNYGYT
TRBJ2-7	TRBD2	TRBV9	ASSGSRQAGGDEQY
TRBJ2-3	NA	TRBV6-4	ASSLQGSDTQY
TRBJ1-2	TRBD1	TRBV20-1	SARQGYGYT
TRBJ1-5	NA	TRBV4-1	ASSPWADSNQPQH
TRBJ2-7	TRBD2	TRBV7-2	ASSSQLASSYEQY
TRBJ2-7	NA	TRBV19	ASSIQGGPYEQY
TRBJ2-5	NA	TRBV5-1	ASSPNRYPWQETQY
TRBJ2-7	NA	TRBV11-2	ASSPSGRGVRSYEQY
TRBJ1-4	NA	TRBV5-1	ASSLLHGGASEKLF
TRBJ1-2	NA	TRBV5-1	ASSWTKGGYT
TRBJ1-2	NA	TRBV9	ASSFSSGFGYT
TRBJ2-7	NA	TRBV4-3	ASSYGAGYEQY
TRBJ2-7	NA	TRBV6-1	ASSEIGSSYEQY
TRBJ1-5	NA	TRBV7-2	ASSSQGHQPQH
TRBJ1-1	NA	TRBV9	ASSPGQGNTEAF